The clone carrying this T cell receptor (beta chain) turned up a few times. The sample comes from a study of patients and donors after allogeneic stem cell transplantation. TCRdb re-called the RT-PCR reads with MiXCR, one entry per CDR3 protein. The sample contains fewer than 500,000 distinct CDR3 sequences, 15% to 20% of which appear only once. The origin of this receptor is a human donor who was either an allogeneic HSCT recipient or a stem cell or donor lymphocyte infusion donor (not recorded which). It is not recorded whose cells these are; they may come from a transplant donor. The source material was blood, either unsorted or a sorted T cell fraction (not recorded which).

The CDR3 is CASSPLEGAYSGNTIYF. In DNA, the CDR3 is TGTGCCAGCTCACCTTTAGAGGGGGCTTACTCTGGAAACACCATATATTTT. The chain couples TRBV18 to TRBJ1-3, with 7 bases lining up with TRBD1. The CDR3 is made up of 17 amino acids. The V and J ends lost 3 bases and 0 bases, in that order; junction bases with no gene match: 8. Germline CDR1 and CDR2: KGHSH and LQKENI.